These 9 T cell receptor beta chains share one sample of origin, sequenced in a study of response to subunit inactivated influenza vaccine. Each CDR3 protein gets one entry after TCRdb re-called the RT-PCR reads with MiXCR. The sample includes roughly 700,000 distinct CDR3 sequences, approximately 13% of them seen just once. Sequenced here: PBMCs from blood, sampled 14 to 15 days before vaccination. The receptors come from a man between 45 and 60 years old who received an inactivated influenza vaccine.

The chain has TRBV30 and TRBJ1-5; TRBD1 agrees at 7 bases. Germline assignment: CDR1 GTSNPN and CDR2 SVGIG (reference sequence). V lost 5 bases and J lost 7; bases outside the gene matches: 8. The CDR3 length is 13 residues. This CDR3 is CAWAGGPSQPQHF. In DNA form, the CDR3 reads TGTGCCTGGGCAGGGGGTCCGAGCCAGCCCCAGCATTTT.

This clonotype has only a few counts. The genes are TRBV7-2 and TRBJ1-2; 11 positions agree with TRBD1. The trim removed 1 base at V and 4 bases at J, leaving 5 bases unmatched. CDR1 is SGHTA, CDR2 FQGNSA, per germline. The CDR3 extends over 16 amino acids. The CDR3 DNA is TGTGCCAGCAGCTTAGTTACGGGGACAGGGGGCTATGGCTACACCTTC. Translated: CASSLVTGTGGYGYTF.

This clonotype was counted a few times. The chain has TRBV7-2 and TRBJ1-1; no definite D call. V was shortened by 2 bases and J by 1 base, with 8 bases between the two germline ends. The CDR3 is 14 amino acids. Germline assignment: CDR1 SGHTA and CDR2 FQGNSA. The CDR3 loop is CASSLYSTNTEAFF. The CDR3 bases are TGTGCCAGCAGCTTATACAGCACGAACACTGAAGCTTTCTTT. The whole variable domain, remainder taken from reference TRBV7-2 and TRBJ1-1, is GAGVSQSPSNKVTEKGKDVELRCDPISGHTALYWYRQSLGQGLEFLIYFQGNSAPDKSGLPSDRFSAERTGGSVSTLTIQRTQQEDSAVYLCASSLYSTNTEAFFGQGTRLTVV.

This clonotype was seen only a few times. The CDR3 here is CSASLPRTETQYF. DNA for the CDR3: TGCAGTGCTAGTCTCCCGAGAACAGAGACCCAGTACTTC. This chain links TRBV20-1 with TRBJ2-5, with D unclear. Germline loops: CDR1 DFQATT, CDR2 SNEGSKA (reference sequence). The CDR3 has 13 amino acids. Trimming stripped 3 bases from V and 4 bases from J, with 12 bases between.

This clonotype was seen more than once but under ten times. The gene calls are TRBV27 and TRBJ2-1; 7 nucleotides line up with TRBD2. This CDR3 region has 16 residues. Trimming took 2 bases from V and 10 from J; bases not matched to a gene: 14. Per the germline V gene, CDR1 is MNHEY and CDR2 is SMNVEV (reference sequence). CDR3 sequence: CASSLAGTTPVLEQFF. CDR3 DNA: TGTGCCAGCAGTTTAGCTGGGACTACCCCTGTATTGGAGCAGTTCTTC.

The chain recombines TRBV5-1 with TRBJ1-1; D remains unclear. Per germline, CDR1 SGHRS and CDR2 YFSETQ. Trimming pared 0 bases from V and 5 bases from J, leaving 11 bases between. The CDR3 has 14 amino acids. The CDR3 loop reads CASSLGYEGTEAFF. The CDR3 nucleotides read TGCGCCAGCAGCTTGGGTTACGAAGGGACTGAAGCTTTCTTT. The entire variable domain, with the rest obtained from reference TRBV5-1 and TRBJ1-1, is as follows: KAGVTQTPRYLIKTRGQQVTLSCSPISGHRSVSWYQQTPGQGLQFLFEYFSETQRNKGNFPGRFSGRQFSNSRSEMNVSTLELGDSALYLCASSLGYEGTEAFFGQGTRLTVV.

V gene TRBV11-2 combines with J gene TRBJ2-1; TRBD2 aligns across 9 bases. CDR1 and CDR2 from the germline V gene are SGHAT and FQNNGV. This CDR3 contains 15 residues. Unmatched junction bases numbered 5, after V lost 3 bases and J lost 5 bases. CDR3 amino acids: CASSLAGTSNNEQFF. DNA for the CDR3: TGTGCCAGCAGCTTGGCCGGGACTAGCAACAATGAGCAGTTCTTC.

CDR3 DNA sequence: TGTGCCAGCAGCCATGGGACTTCGGGAGCTTTCTTT. Amino acid sequence: CASSHGTSGAFF. This rearrangement joins TRBV28 to TRBJ1-1; possible D gene TRBD1, 5 bases. V lost 6 bases to trimming and J lost 10 bases, with 15 bases between them. The CDR3 contains 12 residues. Germline assignment: CDR1 MDHEN and CDR2 SYDVKM.

J is TRBJ2-7 and V is TRBV10-3, with D perhaps matching TRBD1 (6 bases). This CDR3 contains 14 residues. The V gene's germline CDR1 is ENHRY and CDR2 SYGVKD. Trimming removed 4 bases from V and 3 bases from J, with 13 bases in between. CDR3 sequence: CAISGEQGYYEQYF. The CDR3 DNA reads TGTGCCATCAGTGGTGAACAGGGTTACTACGAGCAGTACTTC.